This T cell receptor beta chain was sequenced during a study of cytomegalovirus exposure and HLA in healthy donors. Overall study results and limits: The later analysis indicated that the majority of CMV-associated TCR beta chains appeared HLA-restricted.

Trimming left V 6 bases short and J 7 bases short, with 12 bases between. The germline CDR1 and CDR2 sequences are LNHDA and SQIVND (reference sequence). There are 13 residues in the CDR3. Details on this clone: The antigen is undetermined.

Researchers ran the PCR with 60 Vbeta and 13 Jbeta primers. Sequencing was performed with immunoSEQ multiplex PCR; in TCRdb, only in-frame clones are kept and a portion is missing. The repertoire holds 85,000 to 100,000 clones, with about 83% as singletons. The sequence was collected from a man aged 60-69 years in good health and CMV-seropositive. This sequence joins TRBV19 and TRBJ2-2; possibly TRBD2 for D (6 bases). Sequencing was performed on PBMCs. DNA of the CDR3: TGTGCCAGTAGGGCGGAGGGGATCGGGGAGCTGTTTTTT. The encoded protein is CASRAEGIGELFF.